The 30 T cell receptor beta chains below were found in one sample sequenced in a study of T-cell memory formation after mild COVID-19. One entry per CDR3 protein results from TCRdb running MiXCR on the 5' RACE reads. The data hold almost 550,000 distinct CDR3 sequences, with roughly 21% observed a single time. The sample taken for sequencing was PBMCs or a T cell subset sorted from them (not recorded which). The source of these receptors is an adult woman who had mild COVID-19 (a few samples of this study predate the infection). Cell type and time point are not known.

This chain uses TRBV13 with TRBJ2-3, with TRBD2 identical over 7 bases. Germline-derived CDR1 and CDR2 are PRHDT and FYEKMQ (reference sequence). V gave up 5 bases and J gave up 2 bases; unmatched junction bases: 13. The CDR3 has 17 amino acids. CDR3 in DNA: TGTGCCAGCAGCAAAAAAGTAGGCGGGAGCTACACAGATACGCAGTATTTT. Translation gives CASSKKVGGSYTDTQYF.

This clonotype was seen ten or more times. The V and J genes are TRBV7-9 and TRBJ2-5; 16 nucleotides agree with TRBD2. The CDR3 sequence is 19 residues long. V gave up 2 bases and J gave up 4 bases; unmatched junction bases: 10. Germline V CDR1 and CDR2: SEHNR, FQNEAQ (reference sequence). This CDR3 reads CASSLKPGLAGGPRETQYF. CDR3 DNA: TGTGCCAGCAGCTTAAAACCGGGACTAGCGGGAGGGCCACGAGAGACCCAGTACTTC.

This clonotype was counted only a few times. This chain connects TRBV30 to TRBJ2-3; D may be TRBD2 (6 bases). Germline CDR1 GTSNPN, CDR2 SVGIG (reference sequence). The CDR3 loop spans 12 amino acids. The V and J ends lost 4 bases and 6 bases respectively, with 11 bases between them. The CDR3 here is CAWTPGADTQYF. The CDR3 DNA reads TGTGCCTGGACCCCGGGAGCGGATACGCAGTATTTT.

V usage is TRBV3-1 and J usage is TRBJ1-6; TRBD1 might be the D (5 bases). Trimming took off 4 bases at V and 11 bases at J, with 12 bases between the two ends. The CDR3 sequence is 13 residues long. CDR1 and CDR2 from the germline V gene are LGHDT and YNNKEL (reference sequence). CDR3 coding DNA: TGTGCCAGCAGCCGGCGGGGGGTTGCACCCCTCCACTTT. Translation gives CASSRRGVAPLHF.

This clonotype was seen a few times. The J gene is TRBJ1-1, the V gene TRBV9; TRBD1 agrees at 9 bases. V lost 4 bases to trimming and J lost 6 bases; unmatched junction nucleotides: 13. CDR3 size: 16 residues. Germline V gene sequence: CDR1 SGDLS, CDR2 YYNGEE. DNA of the CDR3: TGTGCCAGCAGCTTTACTTCCGGGACAGGGCAGGCTGAAGCTTTCTTT. This gives the protein CASSFTSGTGQAEAFF.

This clonotype was counted once. The chain couples TRBV12-3 or TRBV12-4 to TRBJ1-1; D gene uncertain. V shed 3 bases and J shed 6 bases, with 11 bases lying between them. This CDR3 has 13 amino acids. The CDR3 DNA follows: TGTGCCAGCAGTTTTCGACGGGTTTCTGAAGCTTTCTTT. Amino acids: CASSFRRVSEAFF.

V is TRBV2 and J is TRBJ1-2, with 10 bases matching TRBD1. The CDR3 consists of 16 residues. Germline V gene data show CDR1 as SNHLY and CDR2 as FYNNEI. The J segment lost 2 bases and the V segment lost 5 bases, leaving 8 bases of the junction unmatched. The CDR3 region has the DNA TGTGCCAGCAGTCAATCCGGGACAGGGGAGAACTATGGCTACACCTTC. It is translated as CASSQSGTGENYGYTF.

The chain joins TRBV6-5 to TRBJ2-1, with 8 bases matching TRBD1. The CDR3 extends over 16 amino acids. Germline V gene lookup returns CDR1 MNHEY and CDR2 SVGAGI. After removal of 0 bases from V and 8 bases from J, the junction contained 9 bases not matched to a gene. The CDR3 here is CASSYSTGGSDHEQFF. CDR3 DNA sequence: TGTGCCAGCAGTTACTCCACAGGGGGTTCTGACCATGAGCAGTTCTTC.

This clonotype was picked up a small number of times. The V gene is TRBV20-1, the J gene TRBJ2-5; 7 bases map to TRBD1. The CDR3 runs 14 residues. Unmatched junction bases numbered 10, after V lost 6 bases and J lost 3 bases. Germline V gene sequence: CDR1 DFQATT, CDR2 SNEGSKA (reference sequence). The CDR3 loop is CSALRGNGEETQYF. In nucleotides, the CDR3 is TGCAGTGCGCTCAGGGGGAACGGCGAAGAGACCCAGTACTTC.

V is TRBV7-9 and J is TRBJ1-1; 8 bases agree with TRBD1. The germline V gene encodes CDR1 SEHNR and CDR2 FQNEAQ (reference sequence). The CDR3 has 15 residues. Losses at the gene ends were 5 bases for V and 4 bases for J; bases not matched to a gene: 9. Here the CDR3 reads CASSPTGQGSTEAFF. In DNA, the CDR3 is TGTGCCAGCAGCCCGACCGGACAGGGTAGCACTGAAGCTTTCTTT.

This clonotype came up a few times. J is TRBJ1-4 and V is TRBV15, with D perhaps TRBD1 (6 bases). Germline CDR1 reads LNHNV; CDR2 reads YYDKDF (reference sequence). CDR3 length: 15 residues. V was shortened by 6 bases and J by 1 base, with 12 bases between the two germline ends. The CDR3 DNA is TGTGCCACCAGTGAGGGGGGGCGAACTAATGAAAAACTGTTTTTT. Translating gives CATSEGGRTNEKLFF.

This clonotype came up many times. The genes are TRBV5-1 and TRBJ2-3; D may be TRBD2 (5 bases). Germline CDR1 is SGHRS and CDR2 is YFSETQ. The CDR3 spans 14 residues. The ends were cut back, 0 bases at V and 3 bases at J, with 8 bases in the middle. The CDR3 DNA reads as TGCGCCAGCAGCTTGGAACCGGGGACAGATACGCAGTATTTT. This codes for CASSLEPGTDTQYF. The entire variable domain, with the rest obtained from reference TRBV5-1 and TRBJ2-3, is as follows: KAGVTQTPRYLIKTRGQQVTLSCSPISGHRSVSWYQQTPGQGLQFLFEYFSETQRNKGNFPGRFSGRQFSNSRSEMNVSTLELGDSALYLCASSLEPGTDTQYFGPGTRLTVL.

This clonotype was recorded at least ten times. J is TRBJ2-7 and V is TRBV12-3 or TRBV12-4; D unclear. The CDR3 loop spans 13 amino acids. V was cut by 6 bases and J by 3 bases, with 12 bases left in between. CDR3 residues: CASSHGRSYEQYF. The CDR3 region has the DNA TGTGCCAGCAGCCATGGACGGAGCTACGAGCAGTACTTC.

This clonotype has just a few counts. The chain carries TRBV6-6 and TRBJ1-6, with a possible D match to TRBD1 (6 bases). CDR1 and CDR2 from the germline V gene are MNHNY and SVGAGI (reference sequence). V was clipped by 6 bases and J by 8 bases, with 14 bases between them. The CDR3 spans 14 residues. In DNA form, the CDR3 reads TGTGCCAGCAGCTACAGGGTGAACGATTCACCCCTCCACTTT. The encoded protein is CASSYRVNDSPLHF.

The V gene is TRBV28, the J gene TRBJ2-5, with 7 bases lining up with TRBD1. V shed 2 bases, J shed 4 bases, and the junction held 7 bases outside the gene matches. This CDR3 is built from 15 residues. Germline V lookup: CDR1 MDHEN, CDR2 SYDVKM. This CDR3 reads CASSLGAGGSETQYF. CDR3 coding DNA: TGTGCCAGCAGTTTAGGGGCAGGGGGTTCAGAGACCCAGTACTTC.

This chain joins TRBV6-5 and TRBJ2-7, with D tentatively TRBD1 (6 bases). Per the germline V gene, CDR1 is MNHEY and CDR2 is SVGAGI. The CDR3 totals 14 residues. Between the trimmed V and J ends, which lost 0 bases and 5 bases, there was a span of 11 bases. CDR3 residues: CASSYSGTRHEQYF. The CDR3 region has the DNA TGTGCCAGCAGTTACTCCGGGACACGGCACGAGCAGTACTTC.

The rearrangement uses TRBV11-2 and TRBJ1-2; 7 bases agree with TRBD1. The length of the CDR3 is 18 residues. V lost 1 base, J lost 1 base, and 12 bases stayed unmatched. The V gene's germline CDR1 is SGHAT and CDR2 FQNNGV. In DNA, the CDR3 is TGTGCCAGCAGCTTAGTGGGGACAGCCCTTAACGTTAACTATGGCTACACCTTC. Translating gives CASSLVGTALNVNYGYTF.

The chain recombines TRBV4-1 with TRBJ1-2; D gene unclear. This CDR3 region has 13 residues. Per germline, CDR1 MGHRA and CDR2 YSYEKL. Trimming shortened V by 0 bases and J by 2 bases, and 4 bases separated the two germline ends. For the CDR3, the DNA is TGCGCCAGCAGCCAAGAAATAAACTATGGCTACACCTTC. Its protein product is CASSQEINYGYTF.

This chain uses TRBV12-3 or TRBV12-4 with TRBJ1-2; 8 bases map to TRBD1. This CDR3 spans 18 amino acids. After removal of 3 bases from V and 0 bases from J, the junction contained 12 bases not matched to a gene. This chain's CDR3 is CASSLDREYGGTNYGYTF. The DNA of the CDR3 is TGTGCCAGCAGTTTGGACAGGGAGTATGGGGGAACTAACTATGGCTACACCTTC.

There are a few counts of this clonotype. The rearrangement uses TRBV5-1 and TRBJ2-1; D unresolved. The CDR3 runs 13 residues. The germline V gene has CDR1 SGHRS and CDR2 YFSETQ. The CDR3 nucleotides read TGCGCGACAAGGCCCCCGTCCTACAATGAGCAGTTCTTC. Its protein product is CATRPPSYNEQFF.

The chain carries TRBV11-2 and TRBJ2-1; D possibly corresponds to TRBD2 (5 bases). Germline CDR1 SGHAT, CDR2 FQNNGV. The CDR3 is made up of 14 amino acids. Trimming shortened V by 5 bases and J by 5 bases, and 13 bases separated the two germline ends. The CDR3 coding sequence is TGTGCCAGCAGCCCCGCGGAGGTACACAATGAGCAGTTCTTC. This sequence encodes CASSPAEVHNEQFF.

The genes are TRBV7-2 and TRBJ1-3, with a possible D match to TRBD1 (5 bases). Trimming cost V 1 base and J 0 bases, with 13 bases left between them. CDR1 SGHTA and CDR2 FQGNSA come from the germline V gene. CDR3 size: 17 residues. The CDR3 DNA follows: TGTGCCAGCAGCTTAGTCTTTGGGGGGGACTCTGGAAACACCATATATTTT. This codes for CASSLVFGGDSGNTIYF.

The chain has TRBV29-1 and TRBJ1-5, with D unclear. CDR1 and CDR2 from the germline V gene are SQVTM and ANQGSEA. Deletions cut 4 bases from V and 2 bases from J, with 9 bases between. CDR3 length: 13 residues. The CDR3 nucleotides read TGCAGCGTTGCCCTTGGGGGCAATCAGCCCCAGCATTTT. This encodes CSVALGGNQPQHF.

This rearrangement joins TRBV7-2 to TRBJ2-7; tentative D call: TRBD1 (5 bases). CDR1 and CDR2 (germline): SGHTA, FQGNSA. The CDR3 spans 15 residues. With 4 bases removed from V and 7 bases from J, the gap between germline ends came to 20 bases. The CDR3: CASSSTGPYSGEQYF. The CDR3 DNA reads as TGTGCCAGCAGCTCCACCGGGCCATACTCAGGGGAGCAGTACTTC.

V is TRBV5-1 and J is TRBJ1-2; a weak D match, TRBD1 (5 bases). The length of the CDR3 is 13 residues. Germline V gene sequence: CDR1 SGHRS, CDR2 YFSETQ. V lost 0 bases and J lost 6, with 9 bases in between. The chain's CDR3 is CASSLDQGDGYTF. The CDR3 coding sequence is TGCGCCAGCAGCTTGGACCAGGGAGATGGCTACACCTTC.

This clonotype was counted between two and nine times. V and J are TRBV7-8 and TRBJ2-2; D may be TRBD1 or TRBD2 (6 bases each). V shed 5 bases and J shed 6 bases, with 28 bases lying between them. This CDR3 comprises 19 residues. Germline V gives CDR1 SGHVS, CDR2 FQNEAQ. In nucleotides, the CDR3 is TGTGCCAGCAGCCCCTTGGGGGGCCTCACTCCGAAGATATCCGGGGAGCTGTTTTTT. Amino acids: CASSPLGGLTPKISGELFF.

The chain couples TRBV6-2 or TRBV6-3 to TRBJ2-5; no reliable D call. Germline CDR1 and CDR2: MNHEY and SVGEGT. V lost 11 bases and J lost 2, with 12 bases in between. The CDR3 length is 12 residues. CDR3 sequence reads: CASRTSQETQYF. The CDR3 DNA reads TGTGCCTCCCGTACCTCACAAGAGACCCAGTACTTC.

This clonotype has a handful of counts. V gene TRBV5-1 combines with J gene TRBJ2-7, with D tentatively TRBD2 (6 bases). The germline V gene has CDR1 SGHRS and CDR2 YFSETQ. Trimming removed 5 bases at V and 0 bases at J, with 21 bases between. The CDR3 is 17 amino acids. The CDR3 region is CASSHKGAGSDSYEQYF. CDR3 DNA: TGCGCCAGCAGTCACAAGGGTGCGGGGTCCGACTCCTACGAGCAGTACTTC.

In DNA, the CDR3 is TGTGCCAGCAGCTTAGGAGGGGAAGGGTGGCCCCAGCATTTT. Its protein is CASSLGGEGWPQHF. The gene calls are TRBV7-2 and TRBJ1-5, with D possibly matching TRBD1 (5 bases). The germline CDR1 and CDR2 sequences are SGHTA and FQGNSA. The CDR3 length is 14 residues. V lost 1 base to trimming and J lost 9 bases, with 13 bases between them.

The rearrangement links TRBV9 to TRBJ1-2, with TRBD1 as a possible D gene (5 bases). The CDR3 is 15 residues long. CDR1 is SGDLS, CDR2 YYNGEE, per germline. Trimming stripped 0 bases from V and 4 bases from J, with 13 bases between. The CDR3 protein is CASSVGSGMGYGYTF. CDR3 sequence (DNA): TGTGCCAGCAGCGTAGGCTCAGGGATGGGCTATGGCTACACCTTC.